The clone carrying this TCR beta chain has just a few counts. The antigen remains undetermined. 60 Vbeta and 13 Jbeta primers were used in PCR. TCRdb's table, derived via immunoSEQ multiplex PCR, lists solely in-frame clones and lacks some. The sample has approximately 200,000 clones; 79% are singletons. This entry belongs to a study of cytomegalovirus exposure and HLA in healthy donors. Study-wide findings and caveats: Confirmation in vitro established that a few CMV-associated chains were specific for CMV antigens. An analysis was carried out at a later point. It showed that HLA-associated TCR beta chains were more clonally expanded than equally common non-associated chains.

The receptor was isolated from a woman under 30 in good health and CMV-seronegative. The sequenced sample consisted of PBMCs.

The CDR3 nucleotides read TGTGCCAGCAGCTTGGCCTTGACAGCCGGCCCCGCAACTAATGAAAAACTGTTTTTT. Protein sequence: CASSLALTAGPATNEKLFF. V usage is TRBV5-6 and J usage is TRBJ1-4; D is possibly TRBD1 (5 bases). The CDR3 runs 19 residues. Deletions cut 0 bases from V and 0 bases from J, with 18 bases between. CDR1 and CDR2 from the germline V gene are SGHDT and YYEEEE.